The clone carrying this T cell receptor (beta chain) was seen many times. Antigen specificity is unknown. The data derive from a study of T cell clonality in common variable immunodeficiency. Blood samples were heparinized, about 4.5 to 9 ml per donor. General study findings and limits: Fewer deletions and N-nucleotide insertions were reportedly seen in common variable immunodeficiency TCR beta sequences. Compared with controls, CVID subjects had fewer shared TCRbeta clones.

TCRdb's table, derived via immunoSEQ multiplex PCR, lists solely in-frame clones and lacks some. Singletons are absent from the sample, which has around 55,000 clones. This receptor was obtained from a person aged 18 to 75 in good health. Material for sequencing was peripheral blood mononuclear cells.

The CDR3 here is CASSQGLAGGQGSYEAFF. The CDR3 DNA, read in part, is TGTGCCAGCAGCCAAGGACTAGCGGGAGGTCAGGGGTCATACGAG. The V and J genes are TRBV4-2 and TRBJ1-1, with D possibly being TRBD1 (6 bases). Read data end 3 residues before the CDR3 end; the end is taken from the germline J gene. The CDR3 consists of 18 residues. Germline V gene data show CDR1 as LGHNA and CDR2 as YNFKEQ.